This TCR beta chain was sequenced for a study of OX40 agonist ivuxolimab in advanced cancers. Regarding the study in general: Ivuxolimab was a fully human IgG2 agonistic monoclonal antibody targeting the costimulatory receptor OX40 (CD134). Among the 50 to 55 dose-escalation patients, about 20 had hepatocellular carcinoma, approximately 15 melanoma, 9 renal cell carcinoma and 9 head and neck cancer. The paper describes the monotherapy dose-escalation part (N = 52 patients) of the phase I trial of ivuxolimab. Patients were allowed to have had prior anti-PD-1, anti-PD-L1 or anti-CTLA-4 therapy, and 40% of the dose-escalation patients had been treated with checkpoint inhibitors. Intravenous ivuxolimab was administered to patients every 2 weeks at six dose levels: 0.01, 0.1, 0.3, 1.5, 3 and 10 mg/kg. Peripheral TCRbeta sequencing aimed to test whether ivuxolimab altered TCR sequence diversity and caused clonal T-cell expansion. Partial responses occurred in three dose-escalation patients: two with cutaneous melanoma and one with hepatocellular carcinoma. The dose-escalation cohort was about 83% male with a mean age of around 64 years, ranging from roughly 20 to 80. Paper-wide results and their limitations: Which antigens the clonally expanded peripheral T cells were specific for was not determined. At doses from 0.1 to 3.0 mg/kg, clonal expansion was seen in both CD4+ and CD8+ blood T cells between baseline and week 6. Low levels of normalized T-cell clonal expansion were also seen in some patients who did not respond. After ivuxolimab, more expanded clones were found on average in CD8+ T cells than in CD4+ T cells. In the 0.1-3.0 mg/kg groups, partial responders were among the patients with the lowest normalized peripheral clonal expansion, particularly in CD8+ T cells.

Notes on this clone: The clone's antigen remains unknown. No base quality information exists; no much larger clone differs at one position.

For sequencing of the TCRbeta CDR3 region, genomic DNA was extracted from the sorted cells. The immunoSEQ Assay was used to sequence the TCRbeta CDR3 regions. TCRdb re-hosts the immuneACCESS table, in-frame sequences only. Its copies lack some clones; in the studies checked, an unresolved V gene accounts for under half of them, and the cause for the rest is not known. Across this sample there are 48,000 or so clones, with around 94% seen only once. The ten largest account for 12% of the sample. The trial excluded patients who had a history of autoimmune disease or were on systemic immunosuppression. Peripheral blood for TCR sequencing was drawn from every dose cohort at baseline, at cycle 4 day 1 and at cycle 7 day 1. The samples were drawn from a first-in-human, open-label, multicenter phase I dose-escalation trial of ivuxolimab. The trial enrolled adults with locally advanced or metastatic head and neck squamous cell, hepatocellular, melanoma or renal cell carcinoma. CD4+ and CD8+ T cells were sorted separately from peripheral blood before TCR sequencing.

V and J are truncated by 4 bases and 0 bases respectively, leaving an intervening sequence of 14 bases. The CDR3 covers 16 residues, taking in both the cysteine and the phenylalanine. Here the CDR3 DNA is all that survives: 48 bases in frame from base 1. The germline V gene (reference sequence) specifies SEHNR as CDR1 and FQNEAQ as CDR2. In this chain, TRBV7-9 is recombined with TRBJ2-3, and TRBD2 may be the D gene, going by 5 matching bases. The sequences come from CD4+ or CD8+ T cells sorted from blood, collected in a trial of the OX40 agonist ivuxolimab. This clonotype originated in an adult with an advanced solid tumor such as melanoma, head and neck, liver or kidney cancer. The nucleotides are TGTGCCAGCAGCTCAACAGTCGCGGGCAGCACAGATACGCAGTATTTT. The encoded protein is CASSSTVAGSTDTQYF.